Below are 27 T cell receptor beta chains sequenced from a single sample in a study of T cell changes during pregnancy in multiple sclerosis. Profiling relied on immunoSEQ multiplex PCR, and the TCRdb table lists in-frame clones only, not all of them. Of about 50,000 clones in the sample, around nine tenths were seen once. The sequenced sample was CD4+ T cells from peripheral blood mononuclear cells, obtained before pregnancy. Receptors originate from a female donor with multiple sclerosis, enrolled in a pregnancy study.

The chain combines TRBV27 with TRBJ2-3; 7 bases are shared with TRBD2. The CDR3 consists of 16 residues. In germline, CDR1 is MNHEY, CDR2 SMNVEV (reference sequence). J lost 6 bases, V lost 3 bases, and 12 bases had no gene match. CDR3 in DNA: TGTGCCAGCAGTTTTTGGGGAGGGACGACACCGGATACGCAGTATTTT. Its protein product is CASSFWGGTTPDTQYF.

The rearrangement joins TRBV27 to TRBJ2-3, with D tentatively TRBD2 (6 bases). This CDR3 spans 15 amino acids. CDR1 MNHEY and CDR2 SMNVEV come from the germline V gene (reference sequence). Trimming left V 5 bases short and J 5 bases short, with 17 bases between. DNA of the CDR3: TGTGCCAGCAGTCCCCCCGGTGGTAGCGGAGATACGCAGTATTTT. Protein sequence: CASSPPGGSGDTQYF.

For the CDR3, the DNA is TGCGCCAGCAGTCTCACTAGCGGGTTTAGCGTTGGACTAGCCAAAAACATTCAGTACTTC. Amino acids: CASSLTSGFSVGLAKNIQYF. V gene TRBV5-1 combines with J gene TRBJ2-4, with 9 bases identical to TRBD2. Germline CDR1 and CDR2: SGHRS and YFSETQ. The CDR3 extends over 20 amino acids. The J segment lost 0 bases and the V segment lost 5 bases, leaving 18 bases of the junction unmatched.

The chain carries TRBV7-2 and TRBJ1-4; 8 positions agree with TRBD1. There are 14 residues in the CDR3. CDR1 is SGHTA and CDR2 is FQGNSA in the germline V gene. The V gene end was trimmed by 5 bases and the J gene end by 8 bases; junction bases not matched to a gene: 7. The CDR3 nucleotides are TGTGCCAGCAGCCAAGACAGGGGTGGCGAAAAACTGTTTTTT. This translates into CASSQDRGGEKLFF. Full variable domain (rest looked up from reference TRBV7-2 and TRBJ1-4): GAGVSQSPSNKVTEKGKDVELRCDPISGHTALYWYRQSLGQGLEFLIYFQGNSAPDKSGLPSDRFSAERTGGSVSTLTIQRTQQEDSAVYLCASSQDRGGEKLFFGSGTQLSVL.

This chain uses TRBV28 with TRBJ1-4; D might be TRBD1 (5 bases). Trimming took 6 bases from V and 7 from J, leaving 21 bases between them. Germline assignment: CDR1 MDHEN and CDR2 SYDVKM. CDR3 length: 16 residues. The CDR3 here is CASRTRQTIRGEKLFF. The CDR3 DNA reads TGTGCCAGCAGAACCCGGCAGACCATTAGGGGTGAAAAACTGTTTTTT. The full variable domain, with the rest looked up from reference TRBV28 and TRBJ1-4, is DVKVTQSSRYLVKRTGEKVFLECVQDMDHENMFWYRQDPGLGLRLIYFSYDVKMKEKGDIPEGYSVSREKKERFSLILESASTNQTSMYLCASRTRQTIRGEKLFFGSGTQLSVL.

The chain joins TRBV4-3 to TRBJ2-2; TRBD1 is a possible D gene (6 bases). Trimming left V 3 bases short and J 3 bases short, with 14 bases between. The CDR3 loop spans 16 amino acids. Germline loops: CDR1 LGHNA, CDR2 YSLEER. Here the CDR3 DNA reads TGCGCCAGCAGCCACGTTACAGGGCTAGACACCGGGGAGCTGTTTTTT. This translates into CASSHVTGLDTGELFF.

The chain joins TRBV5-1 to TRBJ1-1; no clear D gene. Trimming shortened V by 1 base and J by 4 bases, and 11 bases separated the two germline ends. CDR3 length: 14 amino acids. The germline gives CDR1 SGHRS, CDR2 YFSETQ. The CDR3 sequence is CASSLPGSSTEAFF. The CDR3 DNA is TGCGCCAGCAGCTTGCCGGGTTCATCCACTGAAGCTTTCTTT.

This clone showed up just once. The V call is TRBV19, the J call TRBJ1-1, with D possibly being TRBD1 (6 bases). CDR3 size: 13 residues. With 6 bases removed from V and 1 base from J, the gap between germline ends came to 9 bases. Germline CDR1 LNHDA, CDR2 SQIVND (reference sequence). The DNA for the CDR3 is TGTGCCAGTAGCTTAGGGGGGAACACTGAAGCTTTCTTT. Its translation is CASSLGGNTEAFF.

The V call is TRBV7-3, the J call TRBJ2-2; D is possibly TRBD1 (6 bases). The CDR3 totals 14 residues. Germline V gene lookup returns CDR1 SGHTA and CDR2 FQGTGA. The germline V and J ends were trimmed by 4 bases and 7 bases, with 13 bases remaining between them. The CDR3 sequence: CASSWGPGVGELFF. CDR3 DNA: TGTGCCAGCAGCTGGGGACCAGGGGTCGGGGAGCTGTTTTTT.

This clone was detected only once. The CDR3 here is CASSPTSSYEQYF. Written as DNA, the CDR3 is TGTGCCAGCTCACCCACTAGCAGCTACGAGCAGTACTTC. V is TRBV18 and J is TRBJ2-7, with D perhaps matching TRBD2 (6 bases). The CDR3 length is 13 residues. Looked up from germline, CDR1 is KGHSH and CDR2 is LQKENI. V was shortened by 3 bases and J by 3 bases, with 9 bases between the two germline ends.

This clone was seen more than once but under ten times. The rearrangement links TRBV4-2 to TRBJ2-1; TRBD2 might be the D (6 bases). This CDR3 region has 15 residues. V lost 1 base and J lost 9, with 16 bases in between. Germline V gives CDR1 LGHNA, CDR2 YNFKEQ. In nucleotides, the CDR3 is TGTGCCAGCAGCCAAGCTTCGGAGGGCCTCAGTGAGCAGTTCTTC. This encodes CASSQASEGLSEQFF.

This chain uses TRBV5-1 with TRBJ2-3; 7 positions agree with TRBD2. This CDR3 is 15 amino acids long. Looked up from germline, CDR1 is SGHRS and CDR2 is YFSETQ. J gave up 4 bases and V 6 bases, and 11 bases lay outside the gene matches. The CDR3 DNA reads TGCGCCAGCAAGGGCGGGAGTAGTGTCCCAGATACGCAGTATTTT. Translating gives CASKGGSSVPDTQYF.

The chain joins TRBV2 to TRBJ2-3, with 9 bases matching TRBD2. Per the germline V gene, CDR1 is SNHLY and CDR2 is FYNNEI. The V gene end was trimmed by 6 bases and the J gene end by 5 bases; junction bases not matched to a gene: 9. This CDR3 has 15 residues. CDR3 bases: TGTGCCAGCAGGAAGGGAGCGGGAGGCAAAGATACGCAGTATTTT. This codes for CASRKGAGGKDTQYF.

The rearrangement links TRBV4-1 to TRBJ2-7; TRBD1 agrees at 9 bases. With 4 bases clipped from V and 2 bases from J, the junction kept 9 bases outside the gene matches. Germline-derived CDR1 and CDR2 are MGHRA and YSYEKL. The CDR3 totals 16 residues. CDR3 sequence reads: CASSPPAGTGTYEQYF. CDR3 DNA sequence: TGCGCCAGCAGCCCCCCAGCCGGGACAGGGACCTACGAGCAGTACTTC.

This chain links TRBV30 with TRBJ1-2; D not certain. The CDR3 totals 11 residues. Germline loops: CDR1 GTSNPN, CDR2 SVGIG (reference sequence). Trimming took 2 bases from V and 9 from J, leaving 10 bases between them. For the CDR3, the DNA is TGTGCCTGGAGTTGGAGGGAGCGCTACACCTTC. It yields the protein CAWSWRERYTF.

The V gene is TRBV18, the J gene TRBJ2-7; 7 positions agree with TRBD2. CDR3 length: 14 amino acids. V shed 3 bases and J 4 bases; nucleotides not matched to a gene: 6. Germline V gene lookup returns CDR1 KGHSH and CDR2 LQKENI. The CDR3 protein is CASSPTSVPYEQYF. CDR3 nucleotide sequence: TGTGCCAGCTCACCCACTAGCGTTCCATACGAGCAGTACTTC. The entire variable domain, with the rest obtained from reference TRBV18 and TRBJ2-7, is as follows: NAGVMQNPRHLVRRRGQEARLRCSPMKGHSHVYWYRQLPEEGLKFMVYLQKENIIDESGMPKERFSAEFPKEGPSILRIQQVVRGDSAAYFCASSPTSVPYEQYFGPGTRLTVT.

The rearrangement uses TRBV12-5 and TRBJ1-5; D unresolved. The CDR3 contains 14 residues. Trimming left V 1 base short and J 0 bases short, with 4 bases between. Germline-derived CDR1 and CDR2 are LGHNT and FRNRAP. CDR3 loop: CASGLAGSNQPQHF. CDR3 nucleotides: TGTGCTAGTGGTTTGGCGGGTAGCAATCAGCCCCAGCATTTT.

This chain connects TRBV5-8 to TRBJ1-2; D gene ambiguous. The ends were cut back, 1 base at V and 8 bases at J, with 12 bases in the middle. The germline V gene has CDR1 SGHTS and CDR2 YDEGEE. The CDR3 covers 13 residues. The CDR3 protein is CASSLNLAVGYTF. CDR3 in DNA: TGTGCCAGCAGCTTGAACCTCGCGGTAGGCTACACCTTC.

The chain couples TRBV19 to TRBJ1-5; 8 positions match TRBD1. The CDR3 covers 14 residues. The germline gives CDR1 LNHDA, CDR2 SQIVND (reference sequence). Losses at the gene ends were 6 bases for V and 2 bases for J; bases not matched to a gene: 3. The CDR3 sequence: CASSGQGGNQPQHF. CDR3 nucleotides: TGTGCCAGTAGCGGACAGGGTGGCAATCAGCCCCAGCATTTT.

The CDR3 protein is CASHDLGGTYEQYF. The CDR3 DNA reads TGTGCAAGTCACGATCTCGGGGGAACCTACGAGCAGTACTTC. The genes are TRBV12-2 and TRBJ2-7; the table names TRBD2, a call not compared with the DNA. TRBV12-2 has pseudogene status. This CDR3 comprises 14 residues.

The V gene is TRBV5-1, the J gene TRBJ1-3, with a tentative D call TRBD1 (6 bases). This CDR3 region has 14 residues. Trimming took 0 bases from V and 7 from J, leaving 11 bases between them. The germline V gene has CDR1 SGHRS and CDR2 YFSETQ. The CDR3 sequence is CASSLEQGFNTIYF. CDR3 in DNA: TGCGCCAGCAGCTTGGAACAGGGTTTCAACACCATATATTTT. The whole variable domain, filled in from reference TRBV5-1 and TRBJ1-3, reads KAGVTQTPRYLIKTRGQQVTLSCSPISGHRSVSWYQQTPGQGLQFLFEYFSETQRNKGNFPGRFSGRQFSNSRSEMNVSTLELGDSALYLCASSLEQGFNTIYFGEGSWLTVV.

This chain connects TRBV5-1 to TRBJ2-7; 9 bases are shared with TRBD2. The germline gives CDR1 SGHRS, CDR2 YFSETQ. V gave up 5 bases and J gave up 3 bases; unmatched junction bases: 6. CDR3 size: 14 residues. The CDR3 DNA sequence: TGCGCCAGCAGTCAGACTAGCGGATACTACGAGCAGTACTTC. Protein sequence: CASSQTSGYYEQYF.

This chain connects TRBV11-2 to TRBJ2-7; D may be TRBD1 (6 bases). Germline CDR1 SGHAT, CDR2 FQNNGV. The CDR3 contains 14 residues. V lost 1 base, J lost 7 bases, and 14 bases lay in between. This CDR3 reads CASSLAGERVEQYF. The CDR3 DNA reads TGTGCCAGCAGCTTAGCAGGGGAACGGGTAGAGCAGTACTTC.

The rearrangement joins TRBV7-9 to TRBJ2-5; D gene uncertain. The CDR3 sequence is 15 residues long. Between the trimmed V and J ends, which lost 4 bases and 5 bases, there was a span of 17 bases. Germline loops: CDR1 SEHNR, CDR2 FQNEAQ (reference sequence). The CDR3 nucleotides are TGTGCCAGCAGCTGGCTGGAGTCAATCTCGGAGACCCAGTACTTC. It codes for CASSWLESISETQYF.

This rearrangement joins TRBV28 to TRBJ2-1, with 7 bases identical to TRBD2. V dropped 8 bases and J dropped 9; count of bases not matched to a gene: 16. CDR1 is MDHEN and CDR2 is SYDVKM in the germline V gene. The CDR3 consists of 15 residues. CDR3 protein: CASQPRLASGGEQFF. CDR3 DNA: TGTGCCAGCCAACCCCGTTTGGCTAGCGGCGGTGAGCAGTTCTTC.

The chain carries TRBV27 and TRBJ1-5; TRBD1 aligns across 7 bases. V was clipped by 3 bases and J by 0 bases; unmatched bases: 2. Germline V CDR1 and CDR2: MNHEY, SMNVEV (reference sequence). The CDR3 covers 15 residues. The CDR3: CASSFDRVSNQPQHF. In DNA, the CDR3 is TGTGCCAGCAGTTTCGACAGGGTTAGCAATCAGCCCCAGCATTTT.

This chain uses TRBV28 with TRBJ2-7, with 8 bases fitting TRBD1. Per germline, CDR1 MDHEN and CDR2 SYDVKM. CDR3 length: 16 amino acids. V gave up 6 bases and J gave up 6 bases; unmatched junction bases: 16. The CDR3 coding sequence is TGTGCCAGCAGAGCAGCTGACAGGGGCTCACGGCGCGAGCAGTACTTC. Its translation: CASRAADRGSRREQYF.